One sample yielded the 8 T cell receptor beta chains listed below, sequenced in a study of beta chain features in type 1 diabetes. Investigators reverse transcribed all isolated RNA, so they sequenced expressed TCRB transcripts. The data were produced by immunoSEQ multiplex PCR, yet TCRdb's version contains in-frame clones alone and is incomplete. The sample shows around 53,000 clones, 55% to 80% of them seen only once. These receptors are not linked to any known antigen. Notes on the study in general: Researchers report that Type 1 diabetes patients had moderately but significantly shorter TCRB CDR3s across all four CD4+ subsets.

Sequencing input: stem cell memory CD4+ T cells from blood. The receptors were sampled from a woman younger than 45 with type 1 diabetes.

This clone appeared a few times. The CDR3 protein is CSVLEGGEKLFF. As DNA, the CDR3 is TGCAGCGTTCTTGAGGGTGGGGAAAAACTGTTTTTT. J is TRBJ1-4 and V is TRBV29-1; D remains ambiguous. Trimming took off 5 bases at V and 8 bases at J, with 12 bases between the two ends. From germline, CDR1 is SQVTM and CDR2 ANQGSEA. The CDR3 length is 12 residues.

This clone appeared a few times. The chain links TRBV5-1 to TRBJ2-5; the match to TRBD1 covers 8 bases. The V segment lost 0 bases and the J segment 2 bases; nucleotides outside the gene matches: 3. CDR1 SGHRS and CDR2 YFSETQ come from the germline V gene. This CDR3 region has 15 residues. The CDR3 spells CASSLGQGMQETQYF. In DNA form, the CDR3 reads TGCGCCAGCAGCTTGGGACAGGGGATGCAAGAGACCCAGTACTTC.

The CDR3: CASSIDFRIADTGELFF. The CDR3 DNA is TGTGCCAGTAGTATAGATTTTCGGATAGCGGACACCGGGGAGCTGTTTTTT. The chain employs TRBV19 and TRBJ2-2, with D possibly TRBD2 on 6 matching bases. Between the trimmed V and J ends, which lost 0 bases and 3 bases, there was a span of 14 bases. The germline V gene encodes CDR1 LNHDA and CDR2 SQIVND (reference sequence). This CDR3 has 17 amino acids.

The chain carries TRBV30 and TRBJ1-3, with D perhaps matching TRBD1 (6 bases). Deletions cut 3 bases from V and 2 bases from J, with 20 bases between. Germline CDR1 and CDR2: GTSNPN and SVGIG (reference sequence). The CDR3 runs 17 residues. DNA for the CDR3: TGTGCCTGGAGCCGGCCCCCTAACAGGGTCCCTGGAAACACCATATATTTT. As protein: CAWSRPPNRVPGNTIYF.

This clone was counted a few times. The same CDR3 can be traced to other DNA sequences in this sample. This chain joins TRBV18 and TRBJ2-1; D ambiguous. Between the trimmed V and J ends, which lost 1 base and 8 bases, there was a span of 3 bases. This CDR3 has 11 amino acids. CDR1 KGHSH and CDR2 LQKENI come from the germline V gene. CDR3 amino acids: CASSPLDEQFF. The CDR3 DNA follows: TGTGCCAGCTCACCACTAGATGAGCAGTTCTTC. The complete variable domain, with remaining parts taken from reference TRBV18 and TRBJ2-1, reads NAGVMQNPRHLVRRRGQEARLRCSPMKGHSHVYWYRQLPEEGLKFMVYLQKENIIDESGMPKERFSAEFPKEGPSILRIQQVVRGDSAAYFCASSPLDEQFFGPGTRLTVL.

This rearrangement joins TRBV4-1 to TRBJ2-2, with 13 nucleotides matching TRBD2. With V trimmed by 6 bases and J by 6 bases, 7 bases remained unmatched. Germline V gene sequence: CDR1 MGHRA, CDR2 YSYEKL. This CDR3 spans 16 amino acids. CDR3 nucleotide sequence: TGCGCCAGCAGATTACGACTAGCGGGAGGATCCGGGGAGCTGTTTTTT. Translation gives CASRLRLAGGSGELFF.

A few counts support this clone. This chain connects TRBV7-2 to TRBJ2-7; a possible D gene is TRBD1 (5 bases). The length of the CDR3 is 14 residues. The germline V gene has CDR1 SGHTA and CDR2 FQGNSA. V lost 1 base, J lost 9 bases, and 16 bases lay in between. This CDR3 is CASSLVAQGPPQYF. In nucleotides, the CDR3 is TGTGCCAGCAGCTTAGTGGCCCAGGGTCCACCGCAGTACTTC.

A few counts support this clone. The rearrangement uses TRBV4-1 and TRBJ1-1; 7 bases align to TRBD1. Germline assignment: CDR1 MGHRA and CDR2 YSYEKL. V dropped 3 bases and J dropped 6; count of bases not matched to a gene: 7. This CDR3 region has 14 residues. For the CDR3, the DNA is TGCGCCAGCAGCCAGAATGACAGGGATGCTGAAGCTTTCTTT. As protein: CASSQNDRDAEAFF.